The present T cell receptor (beta chain) was sequenced within a study of blood T cell repertoires in COVID-19. Looking at the study overall: PBMCs, B-cell-depleted T cells, or T cells provided the cDNA or gDNA that made up the material.

This CDR3 spans 15 amino acids. Trimming left V 5 bases short and J 2 bases short, with 15 bases between. CDR1 and CDR2 from the germline V gene are MNHEY and SVGEGT. Original processing methods: The assay estimated nucleated cells by amplifying reference gene primers. Libraries were prepared by immunoSEQ multiplex PCR; TCRdb keeps only in-frame clonotypes and omits some of them. Clone size and the V and J calls come from that table; the DNA yielded D and trimming. The sample has 150,000 to 200,000 clones; 79% are singletons. Followed over time, Seattle patients had been enrolled while infection was active.

The source of this sequence is a woman in her thirties or forties with COVID-19, enrolled during active disease. The sample comprised peripheral blood. The chain carries TRBV6-2 or TRBV6-3 and TRBJ1-1, with D perhaps TRBD1 (6 bases). CDR3 sequence (DNA): TGTGCCAGCAGTCAGATCACAGGGTCCAACACTGAAGCTTTCTTT. This gives the protein CASSQITGSNTEAFF.